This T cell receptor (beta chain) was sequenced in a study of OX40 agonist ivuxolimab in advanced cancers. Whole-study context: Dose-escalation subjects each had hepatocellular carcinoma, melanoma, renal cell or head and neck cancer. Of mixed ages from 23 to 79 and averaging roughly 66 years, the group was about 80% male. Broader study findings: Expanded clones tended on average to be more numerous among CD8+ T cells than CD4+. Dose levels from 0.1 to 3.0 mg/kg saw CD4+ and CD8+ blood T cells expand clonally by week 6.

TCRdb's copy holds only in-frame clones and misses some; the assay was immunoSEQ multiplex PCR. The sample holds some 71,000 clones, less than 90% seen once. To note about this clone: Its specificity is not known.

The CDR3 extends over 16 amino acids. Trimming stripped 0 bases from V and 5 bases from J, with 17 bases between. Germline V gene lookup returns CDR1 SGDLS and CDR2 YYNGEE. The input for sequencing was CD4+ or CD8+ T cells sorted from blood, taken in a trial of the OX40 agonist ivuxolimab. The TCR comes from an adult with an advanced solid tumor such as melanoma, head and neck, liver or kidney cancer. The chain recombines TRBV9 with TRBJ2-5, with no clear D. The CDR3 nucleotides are TGTGCCAGCAGCGTAGGGCAGGTGTCCTTCAGGGAGACCCAGTACTTC. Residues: CASSVGQVSFRETQYF.